This TCR beta chain is from a study of immune characterization of retroperitoneal liposarcoma. There are many counts of this clonotype. CDR3 length: 13 residues. The germline V gene encodes CDR1 MNHEY and CDR2 SMNVEV (reference sequence). V was pared by 6 bases and J by 0 bases, with 9 bases between. TCRdb redid the calling of the PCR reads with MiXCR, one entry per CDR3 protein. Here the sample spans about 19,000 distinct CDR3 sequences, about 35% being singletons. What was sequenced was blood. The sequence was collected from a male donor with retroperitoneal liposarcoma. V is TRBV27 and J is TRBJ2-7; D is unclear. In DNA form, the CDR3 reads TGTGCCAGCAGGACGGGCAACTCCTACGAGCAGTACTTC. Encoded protein: CASRTGNSYEQYF.